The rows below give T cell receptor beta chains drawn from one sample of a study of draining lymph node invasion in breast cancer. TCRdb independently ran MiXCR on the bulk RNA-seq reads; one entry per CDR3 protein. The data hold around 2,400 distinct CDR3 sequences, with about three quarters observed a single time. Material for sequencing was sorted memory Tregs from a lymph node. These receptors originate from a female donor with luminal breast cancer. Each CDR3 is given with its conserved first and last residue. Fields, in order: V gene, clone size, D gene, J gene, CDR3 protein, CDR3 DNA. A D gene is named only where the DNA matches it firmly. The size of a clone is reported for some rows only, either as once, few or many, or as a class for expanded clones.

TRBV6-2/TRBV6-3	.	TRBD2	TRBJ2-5	CASSYPASGGDRETQYF	TGTGCCAGCAGTTACCCGGCTAGCGGGGGGGACCGGGAGACCCAGTACTTC
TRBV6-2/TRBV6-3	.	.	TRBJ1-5	CASSGSRGQPQHF	TGTGCCAGTTCCGGCTCACGCGGGCAGCCCCAGCATTTT
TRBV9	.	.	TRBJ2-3	CASSVDGSTDTQYF	TGTGCCAGCAGCGTAGATGGCAGCACAGATACGCAGTATTTT
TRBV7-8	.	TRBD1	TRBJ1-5	CASRSGTGRNQPQHF	TGTGCCAGCAGGTCCGGGACAGGGAGAAATCAGCCCCAGCATTTT
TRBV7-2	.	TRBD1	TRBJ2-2	CAHGTGANTGELFF	TGTGCCCACGGGACAGGGGCGAACACCGGGGAGCTGTTTTTT
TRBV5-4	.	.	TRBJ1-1	CASSSHMGAEAFF	TGTGCCAGCAGCTCCCACATGGGTGCTGAAGCTTTCTTT
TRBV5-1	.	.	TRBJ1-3	CASSSDGNSGNTIYF	TGCGCCAGCAGCTCTGACGGCAACTCTGGAAACACCATATATTTT
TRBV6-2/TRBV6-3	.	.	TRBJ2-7	CASSYRDAISPEQYF	TGTGCCAGCAGTTACAGGGACGCTATATCCCCGGAGCAGTACTTC
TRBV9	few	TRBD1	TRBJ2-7	CASSVGPGTGGNEQYF	TGTGCCAGCAGCGTAGGCCCAGGGACAGGGGGCAACGAGCAGTACTTC
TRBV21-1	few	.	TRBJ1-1	CASSKVGSLNTEAFF	TGTGCCAGCAGCAAAGTCGGGAGCTTGAACACTGAAGCTTTCTTT
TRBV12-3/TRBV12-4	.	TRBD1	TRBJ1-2	CASSFGTGAVGYTF	TGTGCCAGCAGTTTCGGGACAGGGGCGGTTGGCTACACCTTC
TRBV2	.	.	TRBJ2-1	CASNVFGSYNEQFF	TGTGCCAGCAACGTGTTCGGTTCCTACAATGAGCAGTTCTTC
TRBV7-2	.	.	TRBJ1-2	CASSPQGGYGYTF	TGTGCCAGCAGCCCACAGGGCGGCTATGGCTACACCTTC
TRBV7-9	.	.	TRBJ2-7	CASSLGAGYEQYF	TGTGCCAGCAGCTTAGGGGCGGGCTACGAGCAGTACTTC
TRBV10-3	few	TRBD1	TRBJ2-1	CAISESGTGDGHEQFF	TGTGCCATCAGTGAGTCGGGGACAGGTGATGGGCATGAGCAGTTCTTC
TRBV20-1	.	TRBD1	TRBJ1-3	CSARDRGGRGSGNTIYF	TGCAGTGCTAGAGATCGGGGTGGCAGGGGGTCAGGAAACACCATATATTTT
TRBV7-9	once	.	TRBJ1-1	CASSLGDDTGLNTEAFF	TGTGCCAGCAGCTTAGGGGACGACACCGGTTTAAACACTGAAGCTTTCTTT
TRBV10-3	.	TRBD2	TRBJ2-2	CAISERQAGGDTGELFF	TGTGCCATCAGTGAGCGGCAAGCGGGGGGTGACACCGGGGAGCTGTTTTTT
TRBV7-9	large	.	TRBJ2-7	CASSLTIYEQYF	TGTGCCAGCAGCTTAACTATTTACGAGCAGTACTTC
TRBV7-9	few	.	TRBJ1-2	CASSLGTDYGYTF	TGTGCCAGCAGCTTAGGTACAGACTATGGCTACACCTTC
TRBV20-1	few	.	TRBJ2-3	CSASGGRFTDTQYF	TGCAGTGCTAGCGGGGGGCGCTTCACAGATACGCAGTATTTT
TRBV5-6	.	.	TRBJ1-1	CASSLSGNEAFF	TGTGCCAGCAGCTTGTCGGGGAATGAAGCTTTCTTT
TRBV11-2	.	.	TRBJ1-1	CASTSGEGSTEAFF	TGTGCCAGCACGTCTGGGGAGGGGAGCACTGAAGCTTTCTTT
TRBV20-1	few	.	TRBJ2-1	CSARGQGGYNEQFF	TGCAGTGCTAGAGGGCAGGGGGGCTACAATGAGCAGTTCTTC
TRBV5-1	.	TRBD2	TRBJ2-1	CASTSGTSGKNEQFF	TGCGCCAGCACCAGCGGGACTAGCGGGAAAAATGAGCAGTTCTTC
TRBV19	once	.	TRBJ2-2	CASSIRRNTGELFF	TGTGCCAGTAGTATTAGGAGGAACACCGGGGAGCTGTTTTTT
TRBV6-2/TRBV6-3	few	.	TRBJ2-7	CASKEAYEQYF	TGTGCCAGCAAGGAGGCCTACGAGCAGTACTTC
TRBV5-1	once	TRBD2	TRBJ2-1	CASSLRIGAGGANEQFF	TGCGCCAGCAGCTTGCGGATTGGAGCGGGGGGGGCCAATGAGCAGTTCTTC
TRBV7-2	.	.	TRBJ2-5	CASSLGPPGMGRETQYF	TGTGCCAGCAGCTTAGGCCCACCAGGGATGGGAAGAGAGACCCAGTACTTC
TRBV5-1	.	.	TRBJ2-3	CASSQGRDTQYF	TGCGCCAGCAGCCAGGGGCGAGATACGCAGTATTTT
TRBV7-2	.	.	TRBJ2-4	CAAGIQYF	TGTGCCGCAGGCATTCAGTACTTC
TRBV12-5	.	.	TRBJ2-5	CASTHTTVQETQYF	TGTGCTAGCACCCACACGACAGTCCAAGAGACCCAGTACTTC
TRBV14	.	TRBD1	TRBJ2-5	CASSQVTGVQETQYF	TGTGCCAGCAGCCAAGTTACAGGGGTTCAAGAGACCCAGTACTTC
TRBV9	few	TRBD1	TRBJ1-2	CASSAHTGGGSGYTF	TGTGCCAGCAGCGCCCACACAGGGGGCGGGAGTGGCTACACCTTC
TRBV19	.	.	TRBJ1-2	CASSIAGAGRGYTF	TGTGCAAGTAGTATAGCGGGGGCTGGCCGTGGCTACACCTTC
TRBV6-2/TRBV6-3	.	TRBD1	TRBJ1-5	CASSRDRAWGQPQHF	TGTGCCAGCAGTCGCGACAGGGCTTGGGGTCAGCCCCAGCATTTT
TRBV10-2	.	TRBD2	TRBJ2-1	CASGPGLAGEQFF	TGCGCCAGCGGGCCGGGACTAGCGGGCGAGCAGTTCTTC
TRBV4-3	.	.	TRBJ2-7	CASSRIGTYDEQYF	TGCGCCAGCAGCCGGATTGGGACATACGACGAGCAGTACTTC
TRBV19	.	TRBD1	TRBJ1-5	CASARTGWNQPQHF	TGTGCCAGTGCCCGGACAGGGTGGAATCAGCCCCAGCATTTT
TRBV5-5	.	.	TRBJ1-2	CASSLAGLNYGYTF	TGTGCCAGCAGCTTGGCGGGACTTAACTATGGCTACACCTTC
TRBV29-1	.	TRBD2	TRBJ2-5	CSDRTSASWETQYF	TGCAGCGACCGGACTAGCGCATCGTGGGAGACCCAGTACTTC
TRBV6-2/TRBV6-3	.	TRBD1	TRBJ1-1	CARSYRDRGFSEAFF	TGTGCCAGAAGTTACCGGGACAGGGGATTCTCTGAAGCTTTCTTT
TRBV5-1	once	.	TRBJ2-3	CASSLETDTQYF	TGCGCCAGCAGCTTAGAGACAGATACGCAGTATTTT
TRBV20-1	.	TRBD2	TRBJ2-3	CSARDLAGVVTDTQYF	TGCAGTGCTAGAGATCTGGCGGGAGTCGTCACAGATACGCAGTATTTT
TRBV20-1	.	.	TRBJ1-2	CSAWTRVGYGYTF	TGCAGTGCTTGGACTAGAGTAGGCTATGGCTACACCTTC